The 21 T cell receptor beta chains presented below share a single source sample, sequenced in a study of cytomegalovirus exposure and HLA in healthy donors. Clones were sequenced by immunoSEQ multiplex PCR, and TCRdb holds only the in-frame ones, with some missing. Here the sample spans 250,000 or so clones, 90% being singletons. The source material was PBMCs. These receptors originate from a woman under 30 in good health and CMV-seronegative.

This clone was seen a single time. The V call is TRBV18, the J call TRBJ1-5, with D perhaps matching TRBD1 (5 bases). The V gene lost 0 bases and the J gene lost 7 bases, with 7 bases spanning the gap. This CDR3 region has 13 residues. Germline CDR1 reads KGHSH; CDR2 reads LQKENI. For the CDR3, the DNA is TGTGCCAGCTCACCACCGACAGACCAGCCCCAGCATTTT. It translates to CASSPPTDQPQHF.

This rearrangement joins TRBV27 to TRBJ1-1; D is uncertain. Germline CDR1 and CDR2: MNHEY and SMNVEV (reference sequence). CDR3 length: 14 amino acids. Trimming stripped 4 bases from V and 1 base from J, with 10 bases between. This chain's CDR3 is CASSYREANTEAFF. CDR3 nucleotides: TGTGCCAGCAGTTATCGGGAGGCGAACACTGAAGCTTTCTTT.

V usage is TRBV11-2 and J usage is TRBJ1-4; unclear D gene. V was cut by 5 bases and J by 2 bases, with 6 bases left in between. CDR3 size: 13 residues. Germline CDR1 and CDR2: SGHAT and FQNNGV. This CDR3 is CASSPLTNEKLFF. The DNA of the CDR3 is TGTGCCAGCAGCCCGTTGACTAATGAAAAACTGTTTTTT.

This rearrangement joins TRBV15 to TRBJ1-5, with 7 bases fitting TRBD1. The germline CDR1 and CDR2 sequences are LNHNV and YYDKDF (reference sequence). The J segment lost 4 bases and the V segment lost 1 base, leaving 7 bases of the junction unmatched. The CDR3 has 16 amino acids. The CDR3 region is CATSRARQGGNQPQHF. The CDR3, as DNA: TGTGCCACCAGCAGAGCCCGGCAGGGGGGAAATCAGCCCCAGCATTTT.

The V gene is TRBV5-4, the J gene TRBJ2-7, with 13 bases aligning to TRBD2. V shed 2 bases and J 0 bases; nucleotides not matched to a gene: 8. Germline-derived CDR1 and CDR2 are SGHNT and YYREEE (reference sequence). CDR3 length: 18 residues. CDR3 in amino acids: CASSFRTSGGLSSYEQYV. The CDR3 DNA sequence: TGTGCCAGCAGCTTCAGGACTAGCGGGGGATTGAGCTCCTACGAGCAGTACGTC.

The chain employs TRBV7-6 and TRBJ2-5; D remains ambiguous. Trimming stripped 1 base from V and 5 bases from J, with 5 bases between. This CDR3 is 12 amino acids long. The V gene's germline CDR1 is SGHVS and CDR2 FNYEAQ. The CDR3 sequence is CASSLVRETQYF. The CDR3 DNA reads TGTGCCAGCAGCTTAGTGAGGGAGACCCAGTACTTC.

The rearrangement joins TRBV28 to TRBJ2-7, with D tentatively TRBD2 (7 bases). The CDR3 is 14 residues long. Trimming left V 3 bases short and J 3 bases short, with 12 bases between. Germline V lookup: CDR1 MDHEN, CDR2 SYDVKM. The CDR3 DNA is TGTGCCAGCAGTTTGGGGGGGACACACTACGAGCAGTACGTC. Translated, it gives CASSLGGTHYEQYV.

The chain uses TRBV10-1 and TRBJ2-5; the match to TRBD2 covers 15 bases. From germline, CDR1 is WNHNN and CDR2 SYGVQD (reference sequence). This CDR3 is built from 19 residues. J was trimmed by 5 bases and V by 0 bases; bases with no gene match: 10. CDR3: CASSESHPGLAGGVETQYF. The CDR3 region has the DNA TGCGCCAGCAGTGAGTCCCACCCGGGACTAGCGGGGGGTGTTGAGACCCAGTACTTC.

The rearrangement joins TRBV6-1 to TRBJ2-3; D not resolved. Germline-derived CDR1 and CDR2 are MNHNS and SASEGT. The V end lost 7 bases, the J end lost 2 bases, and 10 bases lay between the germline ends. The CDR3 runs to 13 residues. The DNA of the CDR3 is TGTGCCAGCAACCTTAAACACACAGATACGCAGTATTTT. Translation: CASNLKHTDTQYF.

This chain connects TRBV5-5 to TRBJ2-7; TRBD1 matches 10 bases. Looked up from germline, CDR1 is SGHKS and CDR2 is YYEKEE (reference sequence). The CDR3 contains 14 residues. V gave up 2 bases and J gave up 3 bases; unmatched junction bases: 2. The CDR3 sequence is CASSFGTGDYEQYF. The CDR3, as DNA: TGTGCCAGCAGCTTCGGGACAGGGGACTACGAGCAGTACTTC.

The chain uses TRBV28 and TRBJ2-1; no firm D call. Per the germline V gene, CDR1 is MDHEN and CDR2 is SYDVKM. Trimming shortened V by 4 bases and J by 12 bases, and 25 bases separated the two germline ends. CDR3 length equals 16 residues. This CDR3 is CASSSRLLSALSGQFF. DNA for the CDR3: TGTGCCAGCAGTTCAAGACTTTTATCCGCCCTAAGTGGGCAGTTCTTC.

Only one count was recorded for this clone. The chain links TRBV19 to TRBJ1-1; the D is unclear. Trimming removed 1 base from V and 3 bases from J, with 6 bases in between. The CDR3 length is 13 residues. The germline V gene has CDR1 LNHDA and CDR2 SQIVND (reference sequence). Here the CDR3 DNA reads TGTGCCAGTAGTATAGGAGACTACACTGAAGCTTTCTTT. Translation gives CASSIGDYTEAFF.

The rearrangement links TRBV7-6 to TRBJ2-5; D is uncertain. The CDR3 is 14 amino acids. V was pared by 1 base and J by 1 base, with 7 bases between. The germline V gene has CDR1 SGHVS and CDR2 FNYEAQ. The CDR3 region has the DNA TGTGCCAGCAGCTTAGTGCCCGGCCAAGAGACCCAGTACTTC. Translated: CASSLVPGQETQYF.

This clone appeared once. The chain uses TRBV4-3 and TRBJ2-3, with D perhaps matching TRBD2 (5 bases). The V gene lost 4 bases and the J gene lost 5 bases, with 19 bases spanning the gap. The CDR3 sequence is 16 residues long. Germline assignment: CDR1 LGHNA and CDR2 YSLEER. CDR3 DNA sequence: TGCGCCAGCAGCCCCTCGGTACTAGGGCGCGGAGATACGCAGTATTTT. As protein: CASSPSVLGRGDTQYF.

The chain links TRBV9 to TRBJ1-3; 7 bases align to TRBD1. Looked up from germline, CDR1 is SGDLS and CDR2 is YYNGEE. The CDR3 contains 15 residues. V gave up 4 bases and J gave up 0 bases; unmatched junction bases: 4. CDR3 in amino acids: CASSYRGDSGNTIYF. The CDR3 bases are TGTGCCAGCAGCTACAGGGGTGACTCTGGAAACACCATATATTTT.

This CDR3 is CASSQGTSGKDTGELFF. The CDR3, as DNA: TGTGCCAGCAGCCAAGGGACTAGCGGGAAGGACACCGGGGAGCTGTTTTTT. V is TRBV9 and J is TRBJ2-2, with 13 bases fitting TRBD2. The CDR3 contains 17 residues. CDR1 and CDR2 (germline): SGDLS, YYNGEE. V dropped 4 bases and J dropped 3; count of bases not matched to a gene: 6.

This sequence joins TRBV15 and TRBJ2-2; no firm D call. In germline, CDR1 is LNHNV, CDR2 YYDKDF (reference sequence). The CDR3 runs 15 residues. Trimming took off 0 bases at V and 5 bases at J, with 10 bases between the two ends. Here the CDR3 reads CATSRDRVETGELFF. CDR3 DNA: TGTGCCACCAGCAGAGATCGGGTGGAGACCGGGGAGCTGTTTTTT.

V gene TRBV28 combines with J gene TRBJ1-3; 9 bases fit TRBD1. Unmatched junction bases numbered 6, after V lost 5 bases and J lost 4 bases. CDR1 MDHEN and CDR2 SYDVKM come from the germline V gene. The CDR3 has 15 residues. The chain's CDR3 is CASSTGQGLGNTIYF. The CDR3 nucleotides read TGTGCCAGCAGTACCGGACAGGGGTTGGGAAACACCATATATTTT.

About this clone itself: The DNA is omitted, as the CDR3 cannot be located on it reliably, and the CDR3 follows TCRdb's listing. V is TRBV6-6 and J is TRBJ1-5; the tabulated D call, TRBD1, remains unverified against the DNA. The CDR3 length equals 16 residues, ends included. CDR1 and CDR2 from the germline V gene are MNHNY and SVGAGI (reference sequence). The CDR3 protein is CASSSSEGASNQPQHF.

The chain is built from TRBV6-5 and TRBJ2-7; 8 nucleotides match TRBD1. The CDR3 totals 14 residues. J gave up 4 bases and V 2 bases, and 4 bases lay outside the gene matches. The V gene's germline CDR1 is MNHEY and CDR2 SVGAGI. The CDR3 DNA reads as TGTGCCAGCAGTTACAGGACAGGGAGGTACGAGCAGTACTTC. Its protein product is CASSYRTGRYEQYF.

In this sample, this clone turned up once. The CDR3: CATRDSSEKLFF. The CDR3 DNA is TGCGCCACCCGGGACAGTTCTGAAAAACTGTTTTTT. The V gene is TRBV5-1, the J gene TRBJ1-4, with 7 nucleotides matching TRBD1. V was clipped by 9 bases and J by 7 bases; unmatched bases: 6. Germline-derived CDR1 and CDR2 are SGHRS and YFSETQ. The CDR3 covers 12 residues.